This TCR beta chain was obtained from a study of chemoradiotherapy in HPV16-positive cancers. Study-wide findings and caveats: Better recurrence-free survival went with HPV-responsive T-cell expansion in HPV16-positive patients.

The CDR3 loop spans 15 amino acids. With 1 base removed from V and 2 bases from J, the gap between germline ends came to 12 bases. Germline loops: CDR1 MNHNS, CDR2 SASEGT. With respect to this clone: The antigen is unknown.

Sequencing used immunoSEQ multiplex PCR; TCRdb keeps in-frame clones, though not all of them. The table lists about 8,700 clones, over 65% of them singletons. The rearrangement uses TRBV6-1 and TRBJ2-7, with a tentative D call TRBD1 (5 bases). The receptor comes from a human donor with HPV-associated anogenital cancer. This specimen was collected from a patient who underwent chemoradiotherapy. The CDR3 DNA reads as TGTGCCAGCAGTGAAGAACAGTGGACAACCTACGAGCAGTACTTC. As protein: CASSEEQWTTYEQYF.